The 30 T cell receptor beta chains listed next were all sequenced from one sample in a study of T cells in Graves' hyperthyroidism and ophthalmopathy. There were TCR beta CDR3 regions amplified from RNA transcripts. The HTBI set primed first-round TCR CDR3 RT-PCR. TCRdb re-called the multiplex PCR reads through MiXCR, storing one row per CDR3 protein. This table holds roughly 180,000 distinct CDR3 sequences, approximately 15% found once. The specimen sequenced was blood. The receptor set was obtained from a woman in her forties or fifties with Graves' hyperthyroidism.

This clonotype was seen at least ten times. This chain connects TRBV6-1 to TRBJ2-5; 7 bases match TRBD1. Trimming took 5 bases from V and 1 from J; bases not matched to a gene: 4. Germline V gene sequence: CDR1 MNHNS, CDR2 SASEGT. The CDR3 runs to 14 residues. The CDR3, as DNA: TGTGCCAGCAGTCAGCGACAGGGCCAAGAGACCCAGTACTTC. Translated, it gives CASSQRQGQETQYF.

The rearrangement links TRBV7-9 to TRBJ1-2; 7 positions agree with TRBD1. The CDR3 length is 16 residues. V was clipped by 4 bases and J by 8 bases; unmatched bases: 16. Per the germline V gene, CDR1 is SEHNR and CDR2 is FQNEAQ (reference sequence). CDR3 bases: TGTGCCAGCAGCTCCTCTTTAACGACAGGGTCGGGCGGCTACACCTTC. Translated, it gives CASSSSLTTGSGGYTF.

This chain connects TRBV5-1 to TRBJ2-5, with D tentatively TRBD1 (9 bases). From germline, CDR1 is SGHRS and CDR2 YFSETQ. V lost 4 bases and J 5 bases, leaving 24 bases between the germline ends. This CDR3 region has 17 residues. The CDR3 nucleotides read TGCGCCAGCAGCCCCACCGGGACAGGGCCGGGAGGGGAGACCCAGTACTTC. Its translation is CASSPTGTGPGGETQYF. Full variable domain (outside the CDR3, taken from reference TRBV5-1 and TRBJ2-5): KAGVTQTPRYLIKTRGQQVTLSCSPISGHRSVSWYQQTPGQGLQFLFEYFSETQRNKGNFPGRFSGRQFSNSRSEMNVSTLELGDSALYLCASSPTGTGPGGETQYFGPGTRLLVL.

The chain is built from TRBV15 and TRBJ1-5; no clear D. The CDR3 runs to 15 residues. Germline lookup yields CDR1 LNHNV and CDR2 YYDKDF (reference sequence). Trimming removed 7 bases from V and 6 bases from J, with 19 bases in between. CDR3 bases: TGTGCCACCACCCGTGGTTCTCGGGTGGGTCAGCCCCAGCATTTT. Protein product: CATTRGSRVGQPQHF.

This clonotype has at least ten counts. The chain employs TRBV12-3 or TRBV12-4 and TRBJ1-1, with D perhaps matching TRBD1 (6 bases). The CDR3 is 15 residues long. V lost 2 bases and J 1 base, leaving 11 bases between the germline ends. The CDR3 here is CASSLSGRGNTEAFF. The CDR3 DNA is TGTGCCAGCAGTTTATCTGGCAGGGGGAACACTGAAGCTTTCTTT.

At least ten counts were recorded for this clonotype. The V gene is TRBV6-1, the J gene TRBJ2-1; D is tentatively TRBD1 or TRBD2 (5 bases each). V was pared by 9 bases and J by 3 bases, with 15 bases between. Germline lookup yields CDR1 MNHNS and CDR2 SASEGT. The CDR3 runs to 14 residues. Here the CDR3 DNA reads TGTGCCAGTACCGGGACCCCCCTCTACAATGAGCAGTTCTTC. This encodes CASTGTPLYNEQFF.

This clonotype has a handful of counts. CDR3 amino acids: CASSLGTGTARYGYTF. CDR3 bases: TGCGCCAGCAGCCTTGGGACAGGGACAGCACGCTATGGCTACACCTTC. The chain is built from TRBV4-1 and TRBJ1-2; 9 bases fit TRBD1. This CDR3 contains 16 residues. The V segment lost 4 bases and the J segment 4 bases; nucleotides outside the gene matches: 10. Germline lookup yields CDR1 MGHRA and CDR2 YSYEKL.

This clonotype has only a few counts. It may be a read error: a sequence one base away is much more abundant. The V gene is TRBV7-2, the J gene TRBJ2-1; 10 bases line up with TRBD1. The CDR3 runs 14 residues. CDR1 is SGHTA and CDR2 is FQGNSA in the germline V gene. As DNA, the CDR3 is TGTGCCAGCAGTGTGACAGGGGGCTACGATGAGCAGTTCTTC. Amino acids: CASSVTGGYDEQFF.

In its sample, this clonotype was seen many times. J is TRBJ2-6 and V is TRBV3-1; no clear D gene. V lost 11 bases and J 2 bases, leaving 13 bases between the germline ends. The CDR3 covers 14 residues. Germline V gene data show CDR1 as LGHDT and CDR2 as YNNKEL (reference sequence). CDR3 amino acids: CAVSQAAGANVLTF. CDR3 coding DNA: TGTGCCGTCTCTCAGGCGGCTGGGGCCAACGTCCTGACTTTC.

The chain recombines TRBV29-1 with TRBJ2-2, with TRBD2 identical over 7 bases. The CDR3 has 14 amino acids. The V gene's germline CDR1 is SQVTM and CDR2 ANQGSEA. Germline trimming cut 7 bases from V and 5 bases from J; bases unmatched to any gene: 10. CDR3 region: CSATGRVGTGELFF. The CDR3 bases are TGCAGCGCCACGGGGAGGGTGGGGACCGGGGAGCTGTTTTTT.

This clonotype was observed many times. The gene calls are TRBV3-1 and TRBJ1-3; TRBD1 is a possible D gene (5 bases). Per the germline V gene, CDR1 is LGHDT and CDR2 is YNNKEL (reference sequence). Between the trimmed V and J ends, which lost 1 base and 6 bases, there was a span of 13 bases. The CDR3 totals 15 residues. CDR3 nucleotide sequence: TGTGCCAGCAGCCAAGGGGGCGCGGGGGAAAACACCATATATTTT. It is translated as CASSQGGAGENTIYF.

This clonotype has ten or more counts. V and J are TRBV19 and TRBJ1-4; no clear D gene. CDR3 size: 18 residues. V was pared by 4 bases and J by 3 bases, with 21 bases between. Germline CDR1 is LNHDA and CDR2 is SQIVND (reference sequence). The CDR3 spells CASSNAPVAEPPNEKLFF. The CDR3 nucleotides are TGTGCCAGTAGTAATGCTCCAGTTGCAGAACCCCCTAATGAAAAACTGTTTTTT. Drawing the rest from reference TRBV19 and TRBJ1-4, the complete variable domain is DGGITQSPKYLFRKEGQNVTLSCEQNLNHDAMYWYRQDPGQGLRLIYYSQIVNDFQKGDIAEGYSVSREKKESFPLTVTSAQKNPTAFYLCASSNAPVAEPPNEKLFFGSGTQLSVL.

This clonotype was observed a handful of times. The rearrangement joins TRBV20-1 to TRBJ2-3, with TRBD2 identical over 8 bases. Germline loops: CDR1 DFQATT, CDR2 SNEGSKA (reference sequence). The CDR3 is 16 amino acids. V shed 6 bases, J shed 9 bases, and the junction held 20 bases outside the gene matches. CDR3 DNA: TGCAGTGCCCCGCCCTCGGGGGGGCAGGGTTGGGGCACGCAGTATTTT. Protein product: CSAPPSGGQGWGTQYF.

The gene calls are TRBV4-1 and TRBJ2-7; 9 bases agree with TRBD1. Trimming at V came to 1 base and at J to 1 base, leaving 2 bases not matched to a gene. The length of the CDR3 is 15 residues. Per germline, CDR1 MGHRA and CDR2 YSYEKL. DNA of the CDR3: TGCGCCAGCAGCCAAGCGGGACAGGGATCCTACGAGCAGTACTTC. As protein: CASSQAGQGSYEQYF.

This clonotype was counted many times. The chain links TRBV27 to TRBJ2-5; 9 bases are a match to TRBD1. J lost 5 bases, V lost 6 bases, and 7 bases had no gene match. Germline CDR1 is MNHEY and CDR2 is SMNVEV (reference sequence). The CDR3 is 14 residues long. The CDR3 region is CASSRRQGVETQYF. CDR3 bases: TGTGCCAGCAGCAGACGACAGGGGGTGGAGACCCAGTACTTC.

This clonotype was seen many times. V gene TRBV7-2 combines with J gene TRBJ1-6; a weak D match, TRBD1 (6 bases). From germline, CDR1 is SGHTA and CDR2 FQGNSA. The CDR3 is made up of 15 amino acids. Between the trimmed V and J ends, which lost 2 bases and 8 bases, there was a span of 13 bases. The CDR3 nucleotides are TGTGCCAGCAGCTTAACGACAGGAGGGTATTCACCCCTCCACTTT. Protein: CASSLTTGGYSPLHF. Full variable domain (outside the CDR3, taken from reference TRBV7-2 and TRBJ1-6): GAGVSQSPSNKVTEKGKDVELRCDPISGHTALYWYRQSLGQGLEFLIYFQGNSAPDKSGLPSDRFSAERTGGSVSTLTIQRTQQEDSAVYLCASSLTTGGYSPLHFGNGTRLTVT.

This clonotype appeared many times. The chain uses TRBV13 and TRBJ2-3; the D gene is possibly TRBD2 (6 bases). Per the germline V gene, CDR1 is PRHDT and CDR2 is FYEKMQ (reference sequence). The germline V and J ends were trimmed by 5 bases and 0 bases, with 12 bases remaining between them. This CDR3 has 15 residues. Here the CDR3 DNA reads TGTGCCAGCAGCCCTACCGGGACTAGCACAGATACGCAGTATTTT. Translated, it gives CASSPTGTSTDTQYF.

This clonotype has a count of ten or more. The chain links TRBV13 to TRBJ1-5; D ambiguous. CDR1 and CDR2 (germline): PRHDT, FYEKMQ (reference sequence). CDR3 length: 16 residues. Trimming pared 4 bases from V and 2 bases from J, leaving 15 bases between. For the CDR3, the DNA is TGTGCCAGCAGCTCCTCAGGTGGAGTCCGCAATCAGCCCCAGCATTTT. Translating gives CASSSSGGVRNQPQHF.

The table lists this clonotype with many counts. The J gene is TRBJ2-3, the V gene TRBV20-1; D may match TRBD1 or TRBD2 (6 bases each). Germline CDR1 is DFQATT and CDR2 is SNEGSKA (reference sequence). The V gene lost 5 bases and the J gene lost 2 bases, with 14 bases spanning the gap. This CDR3 is built from 14 residues. CDR3 in DNA: TGCAGTGCTGCTAAGGGGGGACCCACAGATACGCAGTATTTT. It yields the protein CSAAKGGPTDTQYF.

This clonotype was recorded at least ten times. The J gene is TRBJ1-3, the V gene TRBV10-2, with D tentatively TRBD1 (6 bases). The germline CDR1 and CDR2 sequences are WSHSY and SAAADI. Trimming pared 2 bases from V and 12 bases from J, leaving 11 bases between. This CDR3 is built from 12 residues. The CDR3 sequence: CASSEVGGHIYF. The CDR3 bases are TGCGCCAGCAGTGAGGTGGGGGGCCACATATATTTT.

Ten or more counts support this clonotype. The chain has TRBV2 and TRBJ1-6; D is ambiguous. Per the germline V gene, CDR1 is SNHLY and CDR2 is FYNNEI. V was trimmed by 7 bases and J by 7 bases, leaving 17 bases between them. The CDR3 is made up of 15 amino acids. The CDR3 loop is CASNLGRRRNSPLHF. The CDR3, as DNA: TGTGCCAGCAATTTAGGGAGACGGCGGAATTCACCCCTCCACTTT.

This clonotype was detected ten times or more. V and J are TRBV27 and TRBJ1-5, with 7 bases lining up with TRBD1. The CDR3 covers 17 residues. J gave up 1 base and V 5 bases, and 11 bases lay outside the gene matches. Germline V lookup: CDR1 MNHEY, CDR2 SMNVEV (reference sequence). Here the CDR3 DNA reads TGTGCCAGCAGTCCTCAACAGGGGCCCCTGAGCAATCAGCCCCAGCATTTT. It encodes CASSPQQGPLSNQPQHF.

V is TRBV28 and J is TRBJ2-7; TRBD2 agrees at 11 bases. CDR3 length: 15 amino acids. The V segment lost 5 bases and the J segment 9 bases; nucleotides outside the gene matches: 12. The germline gives CDR1 MDHEN, CDR2 SYDVKM. This CDR3 reads CASSLLAGDHSGQYF. The CDR3 bases are TGTGCCAGCAGTCTACTAGCGGGAGACCACTCGGGGCAGTACTTC.

This clonotype was recorded many times. The V gene is TRBV18, the J gene TRBJ2-7, with D possibly TRBD1 on 6 matching bases. The germline V gene has CDR1 KGHSH and CDR2 LQKENI. Trimming pared 3 bases from V and 5 bases from J, leaving 14 bases between. This CDR3 has 14 amino acids. CDR3 amino acids: CASSPYGQQNEQYF. The CDR3, as DNA: TGTGCCAGCTCACCGTATGGACAGCAGAACGAGCAGTACTTC. The full variable domain, in which reference TRBV18 and TRBJ2-7 provide the parts outside the CDR3, is NAGVMQNPRHLVRRRGQEARLRCSPMKGHSHVYWYRQLPEEGLKFMVYLQKENIIDESGMPKERFSAEFPKEGPSILRIQQVVRGDSAAYFCASSPYGQQNEQYFGPGTRLTVT.

This clonotype was counted ten times or more. Germline is not matched at one junction end, which may reflect a read error. The chain is built from TRBV10-3 and TRBJ2-1; 11 bases line up with TRBD2. Germline-derived CDR1 and CDR2 are ENHRY and SYGVKD. This CDR3 is built from 19 residues. The CDR3 is CTISEILAGAQSSYNEQFF. The CDR3 DNA reads TGTACCATCAGTGAGATACTAGCGGGGGCCCAGAGCTCCTACAATGAGCAGTTCTTC.

The CDR3 spells CSVGQDYGYTF. In DNA, the CDR3 is TGCAGCGTTGGACAGGACTATGGCTACACCTTC. The chain couples TRBV29-1 to TRBJ1-2; maybe TRBD1 (6 bases). The CDR3 runs to 11 residues. Trimming removed 4 bases from V and 3 bases from J, with 6 bases in between. Germline V gene lookup returns CDR1 SQVTM and CDR2 ANQGSEA.

The rearrangement uses TRBV10-3 and TRBJ2-1; D is unclear. Germline V gives CDR1 ENHRY, CDR2 SYGVKD. V was trimmed by 3 bases and J by 7 bases, leaving 4 bases between them. This CDR3 is 11 amino acids long. CDR3 DNA: TGTGCCATCAGTGAAATAAATGAGCAGTTCTTC. This translates into CAISEINEQFF.

This clonotype was seen ten or more times. The chain employs TRBV9 and TRBJ1-2; D possibly corresponds to TRBD1 (6 bases). Germline V lookup: CDR1 SGDLS, CDR2 YYNGEE. This CDR3 has 13 amino acids. Trimming left V 3 bases short and J 2 bases short, with 8 bases between. The CDR3 is CASSDTGNYGYTF. The CDR3 region has the DNA TGTGCCAGCAGCGACACAGGGAACTATGGCTACACCTTC.

At least ten counts were recorded for this clonotype. V is TRBV27 and J is TRBJ1-2; D is unresolved. V lost 4 bases to trimming and J lost 5 bases, with 14 bases between them. CDR1 MNHEY and CDR2 SMNVEV come from the germline V gene (reference sequence). The CDR3 is 14 amino acids. In DNA, the CDR3 is TGTGCCAGCAGTTCTGTGGACGGAAGATATGGCTACACCTTC. Its protein is CASSSVDGRYGYTF.

The chain joins TRBV11-3 to TRBJ1-1; 7 bases map to TRBD1. The CDR3 contains 17 residues. Trimming at V came to 4 bases and at J to 0 bases, leaving 11 bases not matched to a gene. Germline lookup yields CDR1 SGHNT and CDR2 YENEEA. The chain's CDR3 is CASSWNSGGGLNTEAFF. The DNA of the CDR3 is TGTGCCAGCAGCTGGAATTCGGGAGGGGGCCTGAACACTGAAGCTTTCTTT.